Listed below are T cell receptor beta chains from one sample, sequenced in a study of metastatic and nonmetastatic thyroid tumors. Using MiXCR, TCRdb re-called clones from the PCR reads. The data show approximately 26,000 clones, about 26% seen once. Sequences were obtained from blood. The origin of the receptors is a female donor with papillary thyroid cancer or a benign thyroid nodule (not recorded which). Some clones in this sample may be carry-over from other donors' samples. CDR3s include the opening cysteine and the closing phenylalanine or tryptophan.

v_call	j_call	cdr3_aa
TRBV6-2/TRBV6-3	TRBJ2-7	CASSRDRDYEQYF
TRBV6-2/TRBV6-3	TRBJ1-3	CASSSGAFGNTIYF
TRBV7-3	TRBJ2-2	CASSLRGTGELFF
TRBV30	TRBJ2-2	CAWSYRANGELFF
TRBV7-2	TRBJ1-5	CASSSDRAHQPQNF
TRBV11-2	TRBJ1-2	CASSQQGTGGYTF
TRBV5-1	TRBJ2-4	CASSLAQGKNIQYF
TRBV6-1	TRBJ1-1	CASSESQGRTEAFF
TRBV11-2	TRBJ1-4	CASSSRQGAGKLFF
TRBV5-4	TRBJ2-3	CASSKQGGRGGTDTQYF
TRBV5-1	TRBJ2-1	CASSSGLALSNEQFF
TRBV11-2	TRBJ1-2	CASSRGQEVGYTF
TRBV6-2/TRBV6-3	TRBJ2-7	CASSFVTWSEQYF
TRBV4-1	TRBJ2-7	CASILDRGTTYEQYF
TRBV6-4	TRBJ2-3	CASIYTSGSTDTQYF
TRBV7-2	TRBJ1-5	CASSLVRKLGQTQHF
TRBV15	TRBJ2-2	CATSGRTSLSTGELFF
TRBV11-2	TRBJ2-3	CASSSSYGRLGDTQYF
TRBV7-2	TRBJ2-7	CASSSRSGFYEQYF
TRBV18	TRBJ1-3	CASSPGVPSSGNTIYF
TRBV9	TRBJ2-3	CASSVGTSGRKDTQYF
TRBV19	TRBJ1-1	CASSPGRGLNTEAFF
TRBV6-1	TRBJ1-3	CASTRGASGNTIYF
TRBV24-1	TRBJ1-1	CATLAQGQGDTEAFF
TRBV7-9	TRBJ1-1	CASSLIQGGNTEAFF
TRBV20-1	TRBJ2-2	CSARKDRGGGELFF
TRBV5-1	TRBJ1-2	CASSLRSTGDHGYTF
TRBV2	TRBJ1-1	CASTTLAGSEAFF
TRBV30	TRBJ2-1	CAWSVSAGYNEQFF
TRBV10-1	TRBJ1-5	CASSEGVWNQPQHF
TRBV9	TRBJ1-3	CASIVDHNSVNTIYF
TRBV7-3	TRBJ2-3	CASSFGLADTQYF
TRBV5-5	TRBJ1-2	CASRAGQANYGYTF